A selection of T cell receptor beta chains follows, all from one sample in a study of neurological immune-mediated disorders. From the 5' RACE reads, TCRdb called clonotypes with MiXCR, one entry per CDR3 protein. The table lists some 66,000 distinct CDR3 sequences, 3% to 4% of them singletons. The sample consisted of PBMCs. Source of these receptors: a man in his forties or fifties with multiple sclerosis. The CDR3 runs from the conserved cysteine through the conserved F or W. Expanded clones get a size class; other rows say once, few or many, or leave the size out.

abundance,v_gene,j_gene,CDR3aa
many,TRBV5-1,TRBJ1-2,CASSLGQGLYYGYTF
many,TRBV7-8,TRBJ1-1,CASSLRDRGTEAFF
many,TRBV5-1,TRBJ2-7,CASGGTGNDEQYF
many,TRBV11-2,TRBJ1-4,CASSLGRQSEKLFF
many,TRBV20-1,TRBJ2-1,CSASPTAGVSYNEQFF
-,TRBV29-1,TRBJ2-2,CSVDILGIGGELFF
many,TRBV7-9,TRBJ2-7,CASSLGGDLSYEQYF
many,TRBV7-9,TRBJ2-2,CASSFSQTGELFF
many,TRBV25-1,TRBJ2-1,CASSGLASSYNEQFF
many,TRBV5-1,TRBJ1-2,CASKDGTYGYTF
many,TRBV11-2,TRBJ2-3,CASSLVGGAPPDTQYF
many,TRBV29-1,TRBJ2-7,CSVGKTLPPTEQYF
many,TRBV18,TRBJ2-5,CASSPPGVRETQYF
many,TRBV20-1,TRBJ2-1,CSATRTGRYNEQFF
many,TRBV7-8,TRBJ1-2,CASSLSGPYGYTF
many,TRBV20-1,TRBJ2-5,CSAFPGAGKETQYF
many,TRBV18,TRBJ1-1,CASSPPGGRGNTEAFF
many,TRBV7-9,TRBJ2-1,CASSPRGSGDNEQFF
many,TRBV6-5,TRBJ2-7,CASSYKREGLNEQYF
-,TRBV18,TRBJ2-7,CSSSASRGDEQYF
many,TRBV4-2,TRBJ2-7,CASSQGSQTSYEQYF
many,TRBV12-3/TRBV12-4,TRBJ1-6,CASSIYRNSPLHF
many,TRBV18,TRBJ1-5,CASSLAGFGGNQPQHF
-,TRBV20-1,TRBJ1-4,CRARDQGGGEKLFF
many,TRBV12-3/TRBV12-4,TRBJ1-3,CASSSPGTETGNTIYF
many,TRBV5-1,TRBJ2-3,CASSSNSPGYTQYF
many,TRBV10-3,TRBJ2-1,CAIRKGPADNEQFF
many,TRBV20-1,TRBJ2-2,CSANEAVGSGELFF
many,TRBV24-1,TRBJ2-3,CATSNRSDTQYF
many,TRBV6-5,TRBJ1-1,CASSFSGDTEAFF
many,TRBV10-1,TRBJ1-1,CASSESRTGWTEAFF
many,TRBV5-5,TRBJ2-5,CASSSPGQGAFETQYF
many,TRBV6-5,TRBJ2-5,CASSYSQETQYF
many,TRBV29-1,TRBJ1-2,CSVEDLQGAGYTF
many,TRBV14,TRBJ1-6,CASSQDRGGRSPLHF
many,TRBV5-1,TRBJ2-5,CASSSRQGGETQYF
many,TRBV7-9,TRBJ1-5,CASSAGTGGNQPQHF
many,TRBV6-5,TRBJ1-4,CASTQRGPREKLFF
many,TRBV6-5,TRBJ1-5,CASSYSGGSNQPQHF
many,TRBV12-3/TRBV12-4,TRBJ2-2,CASSFNTGELFF
many,TRBV7-8,TRBJ2-2,CASSSQGTGELFF
many,TRBV29-1,TRBJ2-3,CSVAEREATQYF
many,TRBV12-3/TRBV12-4,TRBJ1-2,CATEGLPSDGYTF
many,TRBV11-2,TRBJ2-3,CASSLTPLGQSTDTQYF
many,TRBV29-1,TRBJ1-5,CSVAGDGQPQHF